Shown below are 24 T cell receptor beta chains from a single sample sequenced in a study of shared clonotypes between healthy human individuals. The naive CD8 subset, CD45RO-negative cells positively selected for CCR7, excluded terminally differentiated effector memory CD45RA+ cells. Repertoires were generated with immunoSEQ multiplex PCR, while TCRdb's copy carries only in-frame clones and drops some. In the table there are millions of clones, just under 95% of which are singletons. Sequenced: naive CD8+ T cells sorted from blood. These receptors were obtained from a man aged 18-30 years in good health.

V gene TRBV29-1 combines with J gene TRBJ2-7, with D possibly matching TRBD1 (6 bases). Germline V gene sequence: CDR1 SQVTM, CDR2 ANQGSEA. Trimming stripped 5 bases from V and 2 bases from J, with 13 bases between. This CDR3 comprises 13 residues. The CDR3 protein is CSVHRDTAYEQYF. CDR3 bases: TGCAGCGTTCACCGGGACACCGCCTACGAGCAGTACTTC.

The genes are TRBV4-3 and TRBJ2-1, with 10 positions matching TRBD2. Germline V gene data show CDR1 as LGHNA and CDR2 as YSLEER. The CDR3 is made up of 17 amino acids. The ends lost 0 bases at V and 9 bases at J; junction bases unmatched: 11. The CDR3: CASSQDLTSGVAGEQFF. CDR3 bases: TGCGCCAGCAGCCAAGATCTAACTAGCGGGGTGGCGGGTGAGCAGTTCTTC.

The chain couples TRBV6-1 to TRBJ1-6; D uncertain. V was shortened by 2 bases and J by 8 bases, with 19 bases between the two germline ends. There are 17 residues in the CDR3. CDR1 MNHNS and CDR2 SASEGT come from the germline V gene. The CDR3 loop is CASSEISRLTEDSPLHF. The CDR3 DNA is TGTGCCAGCAGTGAAATATCCCGACTGACCGAGGATTCACCCCTCCACTTT.

The chain employs TRBV27 and TRBJ2-7; D ambiguous. Germline values: CDR1 MNHEY, CDR2 SMNVEV (reference sequence). The V end lost 2 bases, the J end lost 5 bases, and 10 bases lay between the germline ends. CDR3 length: 13 amino acids. The CDR3: CASSLSRQHEQYF. DNA for the CDR3: TGTGCCAGCAGTTTAAGCAGGCAGCACGAGCAGTACTTC.

The V and J genes are TRBV6-5 and TRBJ1-5; D remains ambiguous. The CDR3 has 14 residues. The V end was cut by 2 bases, the J end by 4 bases, with 9 bases between. Germline lookup yields CDR1 MNHEY and CDR2 SVGAGI. This CDR3 is CASSYERWNQPQHF. CDR3 nucleotide sequence: TGTGCCAGCAGTTACGAGAGGTGGAATCAGCCCCAGCATTTT.

The chain carries TRBV7-9 and TRBJ1-6; 10 bases fit TRBD1. The germline V gene has CDR1 SEHNR and CDR2 FQNEAQ (reference sequence). With V trimmed by 4 bases and J by 9 bases, 6 bases remained unmatched. The CDR3 spans 15 residues. This CDR3 is CASSYTTGGGSPLHF. CDR3 nucleotides: TGTGCCAGCAGCTATACGACAGGGGGCGGTTCACCCCTCCACTTT.

The chain combines TRBV5-6 with TRBJ1-6; D unclear. This CDR3 comprises 15 residues. Trimming took 4 bases from V and 0 from J, leaving 8 bases between them. Looked up from germline, CDR1 is SGHDT and CDR2 is YYEEEE. The CDR3 DNA reads TGTGCCAGCAGCGTGGTGGGCTCCTATAATTCACCCCTCCACTTT. This gives the protein CASSVVGSYNSPLHF.

The V call is TRBV7-9, the J call TRBJ2-2, with D maybe TRBD1 (5 bases). V was trimmed by 3 bases and J by 2 bases, leaving 10 bases between them. Germline CDR1 reads SEHNR; CDR2 reads FQNEAQ (reference sequence). The CDR3 loop spans 15 amino acids. As DNA, the CDR3 is TGTGCCAGCAGCTTTGTTCAGGGCAACACCGGGGAGCTGTTTTTT. Protein product: CASSFVQGNTGELFF. Full variable domain (remainder filled in from reference TRBV7-9 and TRBJ2-2): DTGVSQNPRHKITKRGQNVTFRCDPISEHNRLYWYRQTLGQGPEFLTYFQNEAQLEKSRLLSDRFSAERPKGSFSTLEIQRTEQGDSAMYLCASSFVQGNTGELFFGEGSRLTVL.

This clone has just one count. CDR3 sequence (DNA): TGTGCCTGGAGTGTAGGGACAGGGGGCCGGTATGGCTACACCTTC. Amino acids: CAWSVGTGGRYGYTF. This rearrangement joins TRBV30 to TRBJ1-2; 12 positions match TRBD1. Germline V lookup: CDR1 GTSNPN, CDR2 SVGIG (reference sequence). This CDR3 has 15 amino acids. Trimming cost V 0 bases and J 5 bases; bases outside gene matches: 4.

The chain is built from TRBV7-9 and TRBJ1-1; D might be TRBD1 (5 bases). Germline V gives CDR1 SEHNR, CDR2 FQNEAQ (reference sequence). Trimming cost V 2 bases and J 5 bases, with 12 bases left between them. CDR3 size: 14 residues. The CDR3 DNA sequence: TGTGCCAGCAGCTTATCACCAGGGATGACTGAAGCTTTCTTT. As protein: CASSLSPGMTEAFF.

The chain employs TRBV30 and TRBJ2-5; D may be TRBD1 (6 bases). CDR3 length: 12 residues. With 5 bases removed from V and 4 bases from J, the gap between germline ends came to 11 bases. Per germline, CDR1 GTSNPN and CDR2 SVGIG (reference sequence). The CDR3 loop reads CAWGQFTETQYF. The CDR3 nucleotides read TGTGCCTGGGGACAGTTCACAGAGACCCAGTACTTC.

The rearrangement joins TRBV19 to TRBJ2-7; 9 positions agree with TRBD1. The CDR3 runs to 15 residues. V was pared by 5 bases and J by 1 base, with 6 bases of the junction left unmatched. CDR1 is LNHDA, CDR2 SQIVND, per germline (reference sequence). In DNA form, the CDR3 reads TGTGCCAGTAGTCCGTCGGGACAGGGTTCCTACGAGCAGTACTTC. Its translation: CASSPSGQGSYEQYF.

This sequence joins TRBV4-3 and TRBJ2-7; possible D gene TRBD2, 5 bases. This CDR3 is 14 amino acids long. Germline values: CDR1 LGHNA, CDR2 YSLEER. Trimming removed 2 bases at V and 0 bases at J, with 8 bases between. CDR3 nucleotide sequence: TGCGCCAGCAGCCAATCGCGGGTCTCCTACGAGCAGTACTTC. Protein sequence: CASSQSRVSYEQYF.

This clone was picked up one time. The chain couples TRBV2 to TRBJ2-7, with 9 bases that match TRBD2. The CDR3 covers 16 residues. From germline, CDR1 is SNHLY and CDR2 FYNNEI. The trim removed 1 base at V and 3 bases at J, leaving 7 bases unmatched. CDR3 in DNA: TGTGCCAGCAGTGAAGGGGAGCGGGAGGCTTACTACGAGCAGTACTTC. Encoded protein: CASSEGEREAYYEQYF.

Details on this clone: The junction differs from germline at one of its ends, possibly a read error. The gene calls are TRBV5-6 and TRBJ2-7, with 12 bases that match TRBD2. CDR1 is SGHDT and CDR2 is YYEEEE in the germline V gene. There are 12 residues in the CDR3. CDR3 bases: TGTGCCAGCAGCTCGGGACTAGCGGGTGGGAGCTTC. It translates to CASSSGLAGGSF.

This clone was counted a single time. CDR3 region: CASSLDRDVYGYTF. The DNA for the CDR3 is TGTGCCAGCAGCTTGGACAGGGATGTCTATGGCTACACCTTC. V usage is TRBV7-9 and J usage is TRBJ1-2; 8 bases map to TRBD1. The CDR3 runs to 14 residues. Germline V CDR1 and CDR2: SEHNR, FQNEAQ (reference sequence). J lost 4 bases, V lost 3 bases, and 4 bases had no gene match.

The gene calls are TRBV7-2 and TRBJ2-7, with 9 bases fitting TRBD1. V lost 6 bases, J lost 2 bases, and 11 bases stayed unmatched. Germline-derived CDR1 and CDR2 are SGHTA and FQGNSA. The CDR3 length is 16 residues. CDR3 loop: CASSYSLRTGAYEQYF. CDR3 in DNA: TGTGCCAGCAGTTACTCCCTCAGGACAGGGGCCTACGAGCAGTACTTC. The whole variable domain, filled in from reference TRBV7-2 and TRBJ2-7, reads GAGVSQSPSNKVTEKGKDVELRCDPISGHTALYWYRQSLGQGLEFLIYFQGNSAPDKSGLPSDRFSAERTGGSVSTLTIQRTQQEDSAVYLCASSYSLRTGAYEQYFGPGTRLTVT.

The chain has TRBV28 and TRBJ1-2; D unclear. The V end lost 3 bases, the J end lost 0 bases, and 8 bases lay between the germline ends. This CDR3 is 14 amino acids long. Germline CDR1 is MDHEN and CDR2 is SYDVKM. In DNA, the CDR3 is TGTGCCAGCAGTTTTCGGTCTACTAACTATGGCTACACCTTC. Amino acid sequence: CASSFRSTNYGYTF.

The J gene is TRBJ2-2, the V gene TRBV5-6; possibly TRBD2 for D (5 bases). The CDR3 spans 13 residues. Trimming shortened V by 4 bases and J by 6 bases, and 10 bases separated the two germline ends. Germline V gene sequence: CDR1 SGHDT, CDR2 YYEEEE. The CDR3 is CASSPEVPGELFF. The CDR3 nucleotides read TGTGCCAGCAGCCCGGAGGTCCCCGGGGAGCTGTTTTTT.

The chain uses TRBV6-1 and TRBJ1-5; 7 bases fit TRBD1. V shed 8 bases, J shed 0 bases, and the junction held 7 bases outside the gene matches. The CDR3 contains 15 residues. Germline lookup yields CDR1 MNHNS and CDR2 SASEGT. CDR3 sequence (DNA): TGTGCCAGCGGGGACAGCCCTTATAGCAATCAGCCCCAGCATTTT. This translates into CASGDSPYSNQPQHF.

Comment on this clone: Sequence at one end of the junction differs from germline and may be a read error. CDR3 in amino acids: CASRMIRGNIEAFF. In DNA form, the CDR3 reads TGTGCCAGCAGGATGATCAGGGGAAACATTGAAGCTTTCTTT. The chain has TRBV2 and TRBJ1-1, with D possibly matching TRBD1 (6 bases). This CDR3 is 14 amino acids long. Per the germline V gene, CDR1 is SNHLY and CDR2 is FYNNEI.

The CDR3, as DNA: TGCGCCAGCAGCTTGGAAGATACGCAGTATTTT. This translates into CASSLEDTQYF. The rearrangement uses TRBV5-1 and TRBJ2-3; D is unresolved. CDR1 is SGHRS and CDR2 is YFSETQ in the germline V gene. Trimming left V 0 bases short and J 5 bases short, with 1 base between. This CDR3 spans 11 amino acids.

The chain employs TRBV23-1 and TRBJ2-5; D is ambiguous. TRBV23-1 counts as an open reading frame of uncertain function. This CDR3 is 13 amino acids long. With 4 bases removed from V and 1 base from J, the gap between germline ends came to 7 bases. The CDR3 region is CASSPALQETQYF. The DNA of the CDR3 is TGCGCCAGCAGTCCTGCCCTCCAAGAGACCCAGTACTTC.

The rearrangement uses TRBV6-5 and TRBJ1-4; D gene uncertain. V was pared by 9 bases and J by 8 bases, with 19 bases between. This CDR3 comprises 14 residues. Germline V CDR1 and CDR2: MNHEY, SVGAGI. The CDR3 reads CASGLIGLEEKLFF. CDR3 DNA: TGTGCCAGTGGCCTTATAGGACTCGAAGAAAAACTGTTTTTT.